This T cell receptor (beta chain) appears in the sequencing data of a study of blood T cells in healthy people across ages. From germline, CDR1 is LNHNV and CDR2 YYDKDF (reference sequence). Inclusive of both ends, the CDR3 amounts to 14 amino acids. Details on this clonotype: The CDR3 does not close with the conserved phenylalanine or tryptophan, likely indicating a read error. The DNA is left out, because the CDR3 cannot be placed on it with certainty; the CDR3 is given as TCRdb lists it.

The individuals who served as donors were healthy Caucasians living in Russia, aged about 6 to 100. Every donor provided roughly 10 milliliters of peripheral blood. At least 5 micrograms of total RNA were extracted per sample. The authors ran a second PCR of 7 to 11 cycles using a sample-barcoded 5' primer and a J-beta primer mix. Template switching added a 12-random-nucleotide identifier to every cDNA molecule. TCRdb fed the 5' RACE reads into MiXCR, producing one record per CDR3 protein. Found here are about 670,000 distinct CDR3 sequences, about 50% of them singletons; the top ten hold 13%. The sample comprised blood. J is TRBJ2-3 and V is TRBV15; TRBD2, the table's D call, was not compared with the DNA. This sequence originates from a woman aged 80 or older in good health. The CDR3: CATSRGLGPDTQWI.